This T cell receptor beta chain derives from a study of PD-1 blockade in classical Hodgkin lymphoma. Time point here: cycle 4 day 1 (C4D1), after less than 7 weeks of nivolumab. Brentuximab vedotin exposure varied, and every patient relapsed after autologous stem cell transplantation. Best response was recorded as complete response, partial response or progressive disease. Produced via immunoSEQ multiplex PCR; TCRdb's table is partial and in-frame only. The data hold tens of thousands of clones, with approximately 87% observed a single time. V was cut by 3 bases and J by 1 base, with 9 bases left in between. This CDR3 spans 13 amino acids. The germline gives CDR1 SQVTM, CDR2 ANQGSEA. Study-wide findings and caveats: Baseline diversity resembling that of newly diagnosed patients was seen in complete responders. Repertoire differences have undefined causes, possibly disease activity or prior therapy.

Concerning this clone itself: Its antigen is not known.

The sample was peripheral blood mononuclear cells (PBMCs), taken before the fourth cycle of nivolumab. This chain connects TRBV29-1 to TRBJ1-1, with D possibly TRBD1 on 5 matching bases. This sequence was found in a human donor with classical Hodgkin lymphoma. CDR3 coding DNA: TGCAGCGTTGATTTGGGGGGGAACACTGAAGCTTTCTTT. Its translation is CSVDLGGNTEAFF.